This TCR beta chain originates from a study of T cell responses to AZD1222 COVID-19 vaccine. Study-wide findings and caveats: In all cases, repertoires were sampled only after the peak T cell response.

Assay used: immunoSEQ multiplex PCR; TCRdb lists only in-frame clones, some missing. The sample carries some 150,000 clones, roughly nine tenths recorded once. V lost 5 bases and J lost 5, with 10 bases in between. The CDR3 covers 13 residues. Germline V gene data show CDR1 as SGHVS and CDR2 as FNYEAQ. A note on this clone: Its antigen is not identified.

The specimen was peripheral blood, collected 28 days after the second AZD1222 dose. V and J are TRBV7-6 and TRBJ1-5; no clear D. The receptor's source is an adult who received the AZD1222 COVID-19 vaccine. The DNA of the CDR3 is TGTGCCAGCAGCAAAAGGCGGGATCAGCCCCAGCATTTT. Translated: CASSKRRDQPQHF.